This entry lists 11 T cell receptor beta chains sequenced from one sample in a study of cytomegalovirus exposure and HLA in healthy donors. TCRdb's table, derived via immunoSEQ multiplex PCR, lists solely in-frame clones and lacks some. The table lists roughly 310,000 clones, roughly 86% of them singletons. Sequencing was done on a sample of PBMCs. All receptors come from a man aged 25 to 40 in good health and CMV-seronegative.

This clone was seen only a few times. The chain links TRBV6-5 to TRBJ1-5; D perhaps matches TRBD1 (6 bases). This CDR3 has 14 amino acids. The germline CDR1 and CDR2 sequences are MNHEY and SVGAGI. Trimming pared 4 bases from V and 4 bases from J, leaving 11 bases between. The chain's CDR3 is CASSWKQGNQPQHF. The CDR3 coding sequence is TGTGCCAGCAGTTGGAAACAGGGAAATCAGCCCCAGCATTTT.

The rearrangement joins TRBV19 to TRBJ2-5, with 12 bases lining up with TRBD2. J was trimmed by 1 base and V by 4 bases; bases with no gene match: 4. This CDR3 is 16 amino acids long. Germline CDR1 reads LNHDA; CDR2 reads SQIVND (reference sequence). CDR3 loop: CASSRGGLAGQETQYF. The CDR3, as DNA: TGTGCCAGTAGTAGAGGGGGACTAGCGGGCCAAGAGACCCAGTACTTC.

This chain links TRBV30 with TRBJ1-1, with D hard to call. The CDR3 is 12 amino acids. V lost 4 bases to trimming and J lost 1 base, with 7 bases between them. The germline gives CDR1 GTSNPN, CDR2 SVGIG (reference sequence). The CDR3 nucleotides are TGTGCCTGGACCGGAGGGAACACTGAAGCTTTCTTT. Protein product: CAWTGGNTEAFF.

This rearrangement joins TRBV7-8 to TRBJ2-1, with D possibly matching TRBD2 (7 bases). Germline V gene sequence: CDR1 SGHVS, CDR2 FQNEAQ. The CDR3 loop spans 15 amino acids. V was clipped by 5 bases and J by 2 bases, with 13 bases between them. This CDR3 is CASSPRGGAYNEQFF. CDR3 bases: TGTGCCAGCAGCCCCCGAGGGGGGGCCTACAATGAGCAGTTCTTC.

V gene TRBV9 combines with J gene TRBJ1-1; unclear D gene. The CDR3 runs to 13 residues. The germline V gene encodes CDR1 SGDLS and CDR2 YYNGEE. The V end was cut by 0 bases, the J end by 0 bases, with 3 bases between. CDR3 loop: CASSVVLNTEAFF. CDR3 nucleotides: TGTGCCAGCAGCGTAGTCTTGAACACTGAAGCTTTCTTT.

The J gene is TRBJ2-3, the V gene TRBV4-3; 9 bases align to TRBD1. The trim removed 0 bases at V and 4 bases at J, leaving 8 bases unmatched. CDR3 length: 17 amino acids. Germline V gives CDR1 LGHNA, CDR2 YSLEER. This CDR3 is CASSQDVGQGSPDTQYF. The CDR3 DNA follows: TGCGCCAGCAGCCAAGATGTAGGACAGGGGTCCCCAGATACGCAGTATTTT.

CDR3: CAWSEWRPLGSGELFF. Written as DNA, the CDR3 is TGTGCCTGGAGTGAGTGGAGGCCCCTGGGGTCCGGGGAGCTGTTTTTT. V and J are TRBV30 and TRBJ2-2, with a weak D call TRBD2 (5 bases). CDR3 length equals 16 residues. The germline V gene encodes CDR1 GTSNPN and CDR2 SVGIG (reference sequence). Trimming took 1 base from V and 6 from J, leaving 18 bases between them.

The chain uses TRBV5-5 and TRBJ1-1, with 7 nucleotides matching TRBD1. This CDR3 is 17 amino acids long. Trimming at V came to 3 bases and at J to 0 bases, leaving 11 bases not matched to a gene. Germline CDR1 SGHKS, CDR2 YYEKEE (reference sequence). CDR3 coding DNA: TGTGCCAGCAGCTGGGGCTCCCAGGGGGGTTTGAACACTGAAGCTTTCTTT. Translating it yields CASSWGSQGGLNTEAFF. The variable domain in full, with the rest retrieved from reference TRBV5-5 and TRBJ1-1, is DAGVTQSPTHLIKTRGQQVTLRCSPISGHKSVSWYQQVLGQGPQFIFQYYEKEERGRGNFPDRFSARQFPNYSSELNVNALLLGDSALYLCASSWGSQGGLNTEAFFGQGTRLTVV.

The rearrangement uses TRBV7-2 and TRBJ2-5, with D tentatively TRBD2 (5 bases). Trimming removed 5 bases at V and 2 bases at J, with 9 bases between. Germline V gives CDR1 SGHTA, CDR2 FQGNSA. This CDR3 comprises 13 residues. The CDR3 sequence: CASSRGLQETQYF. CDR3 nucleotides: TGTGCCAGCAGCCGGGGTCTTCAAGAGACCCAGTACTTC.

This chain links TRBV15 with TRBJ2-7, with 12 bases aligning to TRBD1. The CDR3 contains 15 residues. CDR1 is LNHNV, CDR2 YYDKDF, per germline (reference sequence). V gave up 3 bases and J gave up 4 bases; unmatched junction bases: 4. The CDR3 nucleotides are TGTGCCACCAGCAGTGGGACAGGGGGCAGGTACGAGCAGTACTTC. Translation: CATSSGTGGRYEQYF.

The rearrangement joins TRBV11-2 to TRBJ2-1; D ambiguous. This CDR3 has 15 residues. Per germline, CDR1 SGHAT and CDR2 FQNNGV. V shed 5 bases and J shed 3 bases, with 14 bases lying between them. The CDR3 bases are TGTGCCAGCAGCCGTTCCCGGCTAGACTACAATGAGCAGTTCTTC. Amino acids: CASSRSRLDYNEQFF. Full variable domain (outside the CDR3, taken from reference TRBV11-2 and TRBJ2-1): EAGVAQSPRYKIIEKRQSVAFWCNPISGHATLYWYQQILGQGPKLLIQFQNNGVVDDSQLPKDRFSAERLKGVDSTLKIQPAKLEDSAVYLCASSRSRLDYNEQFFGPGTRLTVL.